This T cell receptor beta chain was sequenced for a study of blood T cell repertoires in COVID-19. TCRdb keeps only in-frame clones here, not all; method: immunoSEQ multiplex PCR. Of 150,000 to 200,000 clones detected, 80% to 85% appear once; the ten largest clones hold about 15%. This TCR was recovered from a woman in her 70s with COVID-19, enrolled during active disease. The sequenced sample consisted of peripheral blood.

The CDR3 sequence: CAWRTGWKDTEAFF. The CDR3 coding sequence is TGTGCCTGGAGGACAGGGTGGAAGGACACTGAAGCTTTCTTT. The chain has TRBV30 and TRBJ1-1; 7 bases map to TRBD1. Germline V CDR1 and CDR2: GTSNPN, SVGIG (reference sequence). This CDR3 spans 14 amino acids. Unmatched junction bases numbered 7, after V lost 3 bases and J lost 3 bases.